These T cell receptor beta chains were read from a single sample in a study of regulatory T cells in long-lasting Graves disease. TCRdb used MiXCR to reprocess the multiplex PCR reads, holding one entry per CDR3 protein. The sample lists fewer than 550,000 distinct CDR3 sequences, roughly 15% seen once, with roughly 23% in the top ten. This same sample was also taken into another study, of T cells in Graves' hyperthyroidism and ophthalmopathy.

The sequences come from peripheral blood mononuclear cells (PBMCs), collected at new diagnosis, from a patient treated with antithyroid drugs. These receptors were obtained from a woman younger than 35 with Graves disease. Both conserved end residues are part of each CDR3. The D gene is left open where the match is weak. Clone size is given for some rows only: seen once, a few or many times, or a class if the clone is expanded.

CDR3 DNA: TGTGCCAGCAGCTTTGGACAGGCTCCTGAGACCCAGTACTTC
CDR3 protein: CASSFGQAPETQYF
V gene: TRBV7-2
clone size: many
J gene: TRBJ2-5
D gene: TRBD1

CDR3 DNA: TGTGCCAGCAGCTTACAGGGTGAGCAGTTCTTC
CDR3 protein: CASSLQGEQFF
V gene: TRBV28
clone size: many
J gene: TRBJ2-1
D gene: .

CDR3 DNA: TGCAGCGTTGAGGGACAGGGGGAGACTGAAGCTTTCTTT
CDR3 protein: CSVEGQGETEAFF
V gene: TRBV29-1
clone size: many
J gene: TRBJ1-1
D gene: TRBD1

CDR3 DNA: TGTGCCAGTTGGACTAGCGGGAGTTTCAATGAGCAGTTCTTC
CDR3 protein: CASWTSGSFNEQFF
V gene: TRBV28
clone size: many
J gene: TRBJ2-1
D gene: TRBD2

CDR3 DNA: TGTGCCAGCAGCTTCCGAACAAGAAACACCGGGAAGCTGTTTTTT
CDR3 protein: CASSFRTRNTGKLFF
V gene: TRBV7-2
clone size: .
J gene: TRBJ2-2
D gene: .

CDR3 DNA: TGTGCCAGCAGCCTTCAAAACGGCTACGAGCAGTACTTC
CDR3 protein: CASSLQNGYEQYF
V gene: TRBV3-1
clone size: many
J gene: TRBJ2-7
D gene: .

CDR3 DNA: TGTGCCAGCAGTTTGACTAGCGGGGTAAACATTCAGTACTTC
CDR3 protein: CASSLTSGVNIQYF
V gene: TRBV12-3/TRBV12-4
clone size: few
J gene: TRBJ2-4
D gene: TRBD2

CDR3 DNA: TGTGCCAGCAGCTTCCGGGATACCGAAAAACTGTTTTTT
CDR3 protein: CASSFRDTEKLFF
V gene: TRBV5-4
clone size: .
J gene: TRBJ1-4
D gene: .

CDR3 DNA: TGTGCCAGCAGACTTGGGACTAGCGGGGGCGAGGGAGAGACCCAGTACTTC
CDR3 protein: CASRLGTSGGEGETQYF
V gene: TRBV6-1
clone size: many
J gene: TRBJ2-5
D gene: TRBD2

CDR3 DNA: TGTGCCAGCAGTGGACAGGGGGAGACCCAGTACTTC
CDR3 protein: CASSGQGETQYF
V gene: TRBV2
clone size: many
J gene: TRBJ2-5
D gene: TRBD1

CDR3 DNA: TGTGCCAGCAGTTACTCGACCAAGGGGGCGAGGGGCTACACCTTC
CDR3 protein: CASSYSTKGARGYTF
V gene: TRBV6-5
clone size: few
J gene: TRBJ1-2
D gene: TRBD1

CDR3 DNA: TGTGCCAGCAGGAGACTAGCGGGAGACTCGACGCAGTACTTC
CDR3 protein: CASRRLAGDSTQYF
V gene: TRBV2
clone size: many
J gene: TRBJ2-7
D gene: TRBD2

CDR3 DNA: TGTGCCAGCAGCTTGAGCCCGGACGGAGCCTACGAGCAGTACTTC
CDR3 protein: CASSLSPDGAYEQYF
V gene: TRBV7-6
clone size: few
J gene: TRBJ2-7
D gene: .

CDR3 DNA: TGTGCCAGCAGTGAATTTCCATCATCTAACTATGGCTACACCTTC
CDR3 protein: CASSEFPSSNYGYTF
V gene: TRBV6-1
clone size: many
J gene: TRBJ1-2
D gene: .

CDR3 DNA: TGTGCCAGCAGCGCCCGCTGGAGGGAAGGGTTTAGTGCAGATACGCAGTATTTT
CDR3 protein: CASSARWREGFSADTQYF
V gene: TRBV9
clone size: few
J gene: TRBJ2-3
D gene: .

CDR3 DNA: TGTGCCAGCACCAGTACGACAGGGGGCGTCACTGAAGCTTTCTTT
CDR3 protein: CASTSTTGGVTEAFF
V gene: TRBV2
clone size: many
J gene: TRBJ1-1
D gene: TRBD1

CDR3 DNA: TGTGCCAGTAGTTCAATCAAGCTGCTCGTTTACAATGAGCAGTTCTTC
CDR3 protein: CASSSIKLLVYNEQFF
V gene: TRBV19
clone size: many
J gene: TRBJ2-1
D gene: .

CDR3 DNA: TGTGCCAGCAGTTACCGCGGGGGCAGCGGTCAGCCCCAGCATTTT
CDR3 protein: CASSYRGGSGQPQHF
V gene: TRBV6-9
clone size: many
J gene: TRBJ1-5
D gene: .

CDR3 DNA: TGTGCCAGCAGTTACGGGGCGGGACCGGCGGAGACCCAGTACTTC
CDR3 protein: CASSYGAGPAETQYF
V gene: TRBV6-9
clone size: .
J gene: TRBJ2-5
D gene: .

CDR3 DNA: TGTGCCAGCAGCTTATCCGACACTGAAAAACTGTTTTTT
CDR3 protein: CASSLSDTEKLFF
V gene: TRBV7-9
clone size: .
J gene: TRBJ1-4
D gene: .

CDR3 DNA: TGTGCCTGGAGTGGGGACAGGGGAGGTACTGAAGCTTTCTTT
CDR3 protein: CAWSGDRGGTEAFF
V gene: TRBV30
clone size: .
J gene: TRBJ1-1
D gene: TRBD1

CDR3 DNA: TGTGCCAGCAGCTCCTTACAGGGGGATGGGGCCAACGTCCTGACTTTC
CDR3 protein: CASSSLQGDGANVLTF
V gene: TRBV7-2
clone size: .
J gene: TRBJ2-6
D gene: TRBD1

CDR3 DNA: TGTGCCAGCATGCTGGGGGAGACCCAGTACTTC
CDR3 protein: CASMLGETQYF
V gene: TRBV6-1
clone size: .
J gene: TRBJ2-5
D gene: .

CDR3 DNA: TGTGCCAGCAGCCAAGATATCCCCGGGACAGGCAGAGAGCCCCAGTACTTC
CDR3 protein: CASSQDIPGTGREPQYF
V gene: TRBV3-1
clone size: .
J gene: TRBJ2-5
D gene: TRBD1

CDR3 DNA: TGTGCCAGCAGCTTAATTGTTTGGAACACTGAAGCTTTCTTT
CDR3 protein: CASSLIVWNTEAFF
V gene: TRBV7-2
clone size: few
J gene: TRBJ1-1
D gene: .

CDR3 DNA: TGTGCCAGCAGGTGGCTAGCGGGAAGTTATGAGCAGTTCTTC
CDR3 protein: CASRWLAGSYEQFF
V gene: TRBV11-2
clone size: .
J gene: TRBJ2-1
D gene: TRBD2

CDR3 DNA: TGTGCCACTGGGGACAGTAGCACAGATACGCAGTATTTT
CDR3 protein: CATGDSSTDTQYF
V gene: TRBV10-3
clone size: .
J gene: TRBJ2-3
D gene: TRBD1

CDR3 DNA: TGTGCCAGCAGCTTAGACGGACAGAACTACGAGCAGTACTTC
CDR3 protein: CASSLDGQNYEQYF
V gene: TRBV7-2
clone size: many
J gene: TRBJ2-7
D gene: .

CDR3 DNA: TGTGCCAGCAGACGACAGGGAGCCGAGCAGTACTTC
CDR3 protein: CASRRQGAEQYF
V gene: TRBV12-3/TRBV12-4
clone size: .
J gene: TRBJ2-7
D gene: TRBD1

CDR3 DNA: TGCGCCAGCAGCTTGGCCGGACACCAAGAGACCCAGTACTTC
CDR3 protein: CASSLAGHQETQYF
V gene: TRBV5-1
clone size: many
J gene: TRBJ2-5
D gene: .

CDR3 DNA: TGTGCCAGCAGTTTTGGGGAGGCGGATACGCAGTATTTT
CDR3 protein: CASSFGEADTQYF
V gene: TRBV27
clone size: .
J gene: TRBJ2-3
D gene: .

CDR3 DNA: TGTGCCAGCAGCGCGCCCGGGACGCCCACTGGGGCTGAAGCTTTCTTT
CDR3 protein: CASSAPGTPTGAEAFF
V gene: TRBV7-2
clone size: many
J gene: TRBJ1-1
D gene: .

CDR3 DNA: TGTGCCAGCAGCAGGGGCTCGAACTATGGCTACACCTTC
CDR3 protein: CASSRGSNYGYTF
V gene: TRBV12-3/TRBV12-4
clone size: many
J gene: TRBJ1-2
D gene: .

CDR3 DNA: TGTGCCAGCAGCTTAAGCCCGCCCGATGAGCAGTTCTTC
CDR3 protein: CASSLSPPDEQFF
V gene: TRBV7-3
clone size: many
J gene: TRBJ2-1
D gene: .

CDR3 DNA: TGCAGTGCTAGCCGGGAGGAGTGGATCACAGATACGCAGTATTTT
CDR3 protein: CSASREEWITDTQYF
V gene: TRBV20-1
clone size: many
J gene: TRBJ2-3
D gene: TRBD2

CDR3 DNA: TGTGCCAGCAGCGTAAGCGGGATGGTAACAGATACGCAGTATTTT
CDR3 protein: CASSVSGMVTDTQYF
V gene: TRBV9
clone size: few
J gene: TRBJ2-3
D gene: TRBD2

CDR3 DNA: TGTGCCTGGAAGAGGACCTACGAGCAGTACTTC
CDR3 protein: CAWKRTYEQYF
V gene: TRBV30
clone size: few
J gene: TRBJ2-7
D gene: .

CDR3 DNA: TGCGCCAGCAGCCAGACAGGGGGCGCACCCCCAGATACGCAGTATTTT
CDR3 protein: CASSQTGGAPPDTQYF
V gene: TRBV4-3
clone size: many
J gene: TRBJ2-3
D gene: TRBD1

CDR3 DNA: TGTGCCAGCAATGAGGGGGCGGAGACCCAGTACTTC
CDR3 protein: CASNEGAETQYF
V gene: TRBV28
clone size: many
J gene: TRBJ2-5
D gene: TRBD1

CDR3 DNA: TGCAGTGCTCGGATGGGAGATACGCAGTATTTT
CDR3 protein: CSARMGDTQYF
V gene: TRBV20-1
clone size: many
J gene: TRBJ2-3
D gene: .

CDR3 DNA: TGTGCCAGCAGCCAAGGTGGGAGGCGCACAGATACGCAGTATTTT
CDR3 protein: CASSQGGRRTDTQYF
V gene: TRBV3-1
clone size: .
J gene: TRBJ2-3
D gene: .

CDR3 DNA: TGTGCCAGCAGCCCCCGCGGGAGAAGCACCGGGGAGCTGTTTTTT
CDR3 protein: CASSPRGRSTGELFF
V gene: TRBV7-3
clone size: many
J gene: TRBJ2-2
D gene: TRBD2

CDR3 DNA: TGTGCCAGCAGTTTAAATTTGGGGATCGGGGAGCTGTTTTTT
CDR3 protein: CASSLNLGIGELFF
V gene: TRBV27
clone size: few
J gene: TRBJ2-2
D gene: .

CDR3 DNA: TGTGCCAGCAGTTTCGGGGCGTTGAGGAACAATGAGCAGTTCTTC
CDR3 protein: CASSFGALRNNEQFF
V gene: TRBV12-3/TRBV12-4
clone size: many
J gene: TRBJ2-1
D gene: .

CDR3 DNA: TGTGCCAGCGGGGGGGGGTGGGCTAGCGGGTACAATGAGCAGTTCTTC
CDR3 protein: CASGGGWASGYNEQFF
V gene: TRBV28
clone size: .
J gene: TRBJ2-1
D gene: TRBD2

CDR3 DNA: TGCAGTGCTAGAGACCGGACTAGCGGGGTCACCGGGGAGCTGTTTTTT
CDR3 protein: CSARDRTSGVTGELFF
V gene: TRBV20-1
clone size: few
J gene: TRBJ2-2
D gene: TRBD2

CDR3 DNA: TGTGCCAGCAGCATCCAATTTAGCGGAGGCCACACCGGGGAGCTGTTTTTT
CDR3 protein: CASSIQFSGGHTGELFF
V gene: TRBV7-2
clone size: .
J gene: TRBJ2-2
D gene: .

CDR3 DNA: TGTGCCAGCGGAACAACGCAAGAGACCCAGTACTTC
CDR3 protein: CASGTTQETQYF
V gene: TRBV12-3/TRBV12-4
clone size: few
J gene: TRBJ2-5
D gene: .

CDR3 DNA: TGTGCCAGCAGTTACTTAGCGGGGATAACAGATACGCAGTATTTT
CDR3 protein: CASSYLAGITDTQYF
V gene: TRBV6-5
clone size: many
J gene: TRBJ2-3
D gene: TRBD2

CDR3 DNA: TGTGCCAGCAGTTTAAGTGGCGCGGGTACCCAGTACTTC
CDR3 protein: CASSLSGAGTQYF
V gene: TRBV12-3/TRBV12-4
clone size: few
J gene: TRBJ2-5
D gene: .

CDR3 DNA: TGTGCCAGCAGTTTACCCGACGGGTTCTCCTACGAGCAGTACTTC
CDR3 protein: CASSLPDGFSYEQYF
V gene: TRBV28
clone size: few
J gene: TRBJ2-7
D gene: .

CDR3 DNA: TGTGCCAGCAGCCAAGATATTAGCGCCGGCACAGATACGCAGTATTTT
CDR3 protein: CASSQDISAGTDTQYF
V gene: TRBV14
clone size: few
J gene: TRBJ2-3
D gene: .

CDR3 DNA: TGTGCCAGCAGTTACCTCAGGGGTTCCTCCTACGAGCAGTACTTC
CDR3 protein: CASSYLRGSSYEQYF
V gene: TRBV6-9
clone size: .
J gene: TRBJ2-7
D gene: .

CDR3 DNA: TGCAGTGCTAGAGATCCGGGACAGATCTATGGCTACACCTTC
CDR3 protein: CSARDPGQIYGYTF
V gene: TRBV20-1
clone size: once
J gene: TRBJ1-2
D gene: TRBD1